This T cell receptor beta chain was sequenced for a study of blood T cell repertoires in COVID-19. Study-level information: Donors in the United States, Italy and Spain gave samples during acute or convalescent COVID-19.

As processed by the authors: Estimated nucleated cell counts came from reference gene primer amplification. Profiling relied on immunoSEQ multiplex PCR, and the TCRdb table lists in-frame clones only, not all of them. V, J and clone size derive from that table, while D and trimming were established from the DNA sequence. The table has 23,000 or so clones, 80% to 90% seen once. Sequenced: peripheral blood. The sequence was collected from a man aged 50 to 60 with active COVID-19.

The CDR3 spells CASSFWAGGYTF. The CDR3 bases are TGTGCCAGCAGTTTTTGGGCGGGCGGCTACACCTTC. The chain uses TRBV12-3 or TRBV12-4 and TRBJ1-2, with D hard to call. This CDR3 region has 12 residues. The germline V and J ends were trimmed by 3 bases and 8 bases, with 10 bases remaining between them.